This T cell receptor beta chain was sequenced in a study of blood T cell repertoires in COVID-19. Study summary: Italy, Spain and the United States were the sources of the convalescent and acute COVID-19 samples.

The ends lost 4 bases at V and 2 bases at J; junction bases unmatched: 6. The germline CDR1 and CDR2 sequences are LGHNA and YSLEER. This CDR3 has 15 amino acids. Clones were sequenced by immunoSEQ multiplex PCR, and TCRdb holds only the in-frame ones, with some missing. The sample consists of roughly 230,000 clones, around 87% of them appearing once. The sequence was collected from a woman aged 55-69 years with COVID-19, enrolled during active disease. The chain couples TRBV4-3 to TRBJ1-2, with 8 bases fitting TRBD1. Sequencing used peripheral blood. This chain's CDR3 is CASSRGGQGNYGYTF. The CDR3 coding sequence is TGCGCCAGCAGCCGAGGTGGACAGGGAAACTATGGCTACACCTTC.